These 25 T cell receptor beta chains were all obtained from the same sample, sequenced in a study of blood T cell repertoires in COVID-19. Measured with immunoSEQ multiplex PCR; TCRdb has only the in-frame clones, and not every one. The sample includes over 140,000 clones, about 75% of them seen just once. The sequencing input was PBMCs or T cells enriched from blood (not recorded which). Receptors originate from a woman in her forties or fifties who had recovered from COVID-19.

The chain links TRBV4-2 to TRBJ2-7, with 11 bases matching TRBD2. There are 13 residues in the CDR3. V lost 5 bases and J lost 4; bases outside the gene matches: 1. Germline CDR1 reads LGHNA; CDR2 reads YNFKEQ. CDR3 sequence reads: CASSVAGGYEQYF. CDR3 DNA: TGTGCCAGCAGCGTAGCGGGAGGGTACGAGCAGTACTTC.

This clone has a single count. V and J are TRBV6-5 and TRBJ2-7, with TRBD1 identical over 8 bases. Germline V gives CDR1 MNHEY, CDR2 SVGAGI. The junction had 8 bases not matched to a gene; V was cut back by 2 bases and J by 5 bases. The CDR3 contains 15 residues. CDR3 DNA sequence: TGTGCCAGCAGTTACGAGACAGGGGCGGTCCACGAGCAGTACTTC. Its protein product is CASSYETGAVHEQYF.

This chain joins TRBV5-1 and TRBJ2-3; no reliable D call. CDR3 size: 15 residues. V was shortened by 5 bases and J by 0 bases, with 13 bases between the two germline ends. Germline V lookup: CDR1 SGHRS, CDR2 YFSETQ. The CDR3 here is CASSVAATSTDTQYF. The CDR3 DNA sequence: TGCGCCAGCAGTGTGGCGGCTACCAGCACAGATACGCAGTATTTT.

V is TRBV6-4 and J is TRBJ2-2; 9 nucleotides align to TRBD2. This CDR3 region has 14 residues. CDR1 is MRHNA and CDR2 is SNTAGT in the germline V gene. The V and J ends lost 4 bases and 3 bases, in that order; junction bases with no gene match: 0. This CDR3 reads CASSGLADTGELFF. DNA for the CDR3: TGTGCCAGCAGTGGACTAGCGGACACCGGGGAGCTGTTTTTT.

V gene TRBV7-8 combines with J gene TRBJ2-1; tentatively, D is TRBD2 (5 bases). CDR3 length: 20 residues. V was shortened by 5 bases and J by 2 bases, with 28 bases between the two germline ends. Germline V CDR1 and CDR2: SGHVS, FQNEAQ. This CDR3 reads CASSPPRRATTVGTYNEQFF. DNA for the CDR3: TGTGCCAGCAGCCCCCCCCGGCGGGCCACCACTGTGGGGACCTACAATGAGCAGTTCTTC.

The sample holds one count of this clone. The gene calls are TRBV12-3 or TRBV12-4 and TRBJ2-3; no firm D call. This CDR3 spans 12 amino acids. V was trimmed by 6 bases and J by 6 bases, leaving 10 bases between them. CDR3 region: CASRPQVDTQYF. CDR3 DNA: TGTGCCAGCAGACCGCAGGTGGATACGCAGTATTTT.

This chain joins TRBV3-1 (or the pseudogene TRBV3-2) and TRBJ1-1; D not resolved. V shed 6 bases and J shed 3 bases, with 11 bases lying between them. The CDR3 extends over 13 amino acids. Germline lookup yields CDR1 LGHDT and CDR2 YNNKEL (reference sequence). CDR3 sequence reads: CASRTQFDTEAFF. CDR3 DNA sequence: TGTGCCAGCAGGACACAATTCGACACTGAAGCTTTCTTT.

The chain is built from TRBV5-4 and TRBJ2-3, with TRBD2 matching over 14 bases. There are 17 residues in the CDR3. The germline V gene encodes CDR1 SGHNT and CDR2 YYREEE (reference sequence). V was clipped by 3 bases and J by 6 bases; unmatched bases: 9. The CDR3: CASSSGTSGSPGDTQYF. CDR3 sequence (DNA): TGTGCCAGCAGCTCTGGGACTAGCGGGAGCCCGGGGGATACGCAGTATTTT.

The chain links TRBV29-1 to TRBJ2-7; 7 bases agree with TRBD2. Germline V gene data show CDR1 as SQVTM and CDR2 as ANQGSEA. The CDR3 contains 12 residues. The ends lost 4 bases at V and 2 bases at J; junction bases unmatched: 2. CDR3 amino acids: CSVASGAYEQYF. As DNA, the CDR3 is TGCAGCGTTGCTAGCGGAGCCTACGAGCAGTACTTC.

The chain joins TRBV9 to TRBJ2-1; TRBD2 aligns across 7 bases. The junction had 12 bases not matched to a gene; V was cut back by 3 bases and J by 9 bases. Germline V gene data show CDR1 as SGDLS and CDR2 as YYNGEE. The CDR3 is 15 residues long. CDR3 coding DNA: TGTGCCAGCAGCGCCGTCCGACTAGCCTCTGGTGAGCAGTTCTTC. Its translation: CASSAVRLASGEQFF.

The genes are TRBV7-9 and TRBJ1-5; D perhaps matches TRBD1 (6 bases). The ends were cut back, 6 bases at V and 6 bases at J, with 15 bases in the middle. The germline gives CDR1 SEHNR, CDR2 FQNEAQ (reference sequence). This CDR3 region has 14 residues. The CDR3 here is CASSPTGLGQPQHF. As DNA, the CDR3 is TGTGCCAGCAGTCCGACAGGTTTAGGTCAGCCCCAGCATTTT.

CDR3 region: CASHRTGTGRSYEQYF. The CDR3 DNA follows: TGTGCCAGCCATCGTACCGGGACAGGCCGGTCCTACGAGCAGTACTTC. This chain links TRBV2 with TRBJ2-7; the match to TRBD1 covers 8 bases. Unmatched junction bases numbered 13, after V lost 8 bases and J lost 1 base. Germline V gives CDR1 SNHLY, CDR2 FYNNEI. This CDR3 region has 16 residues.

The J gene is TRBJ1-1, the V gene TRBV4-1, with D unclear. Germline-derived CDR1 and CDR2 are MGHRA and YSYEKL. Trimming cost V 0 bases and J 4 bases, with 12 bases left between them. The CDR3 is made up of 15 amino acids. CDR3 in amino acids: CASSQEAKAGTEAFF. The CDR3 nucleotides read TGCGCCAGCAGCCAAGAGGCCAAGGCGGGCACTGAAGCTTTCTTT.

This chain joins TRBV5-1 and TRBJ2-3; 7 bases map to TRBD1. The junction had 7 bases not matched to a gene; V was cut back by 4 bases and J by 2 bases. The CDR3 has 15 amino acids. From germline, CDR1 is SGHRS and CDR2 YFSETQ. DNA of the CDR3: TGCGCCAGCAGCCGACAGGGTCCCCCCACAGATACGCAGTATTTT. This encodes CASSRQGPPTDTQYF.

This clone appeared a few times. The chain carries TRBV28 and TRBJ2-1; 14 bases line up with TRBD2. Germline values: CDR1 MDHEN, CDR2 SYDVKM. The CDR3 consists of 15 residues. J gave up 6 bases and V 6 bases, and 4 bases lay outside the gene matches. CDR3 bases: TGTGCCAGCAGCGTTGGACTAGCGGGAGGCAATGAGCAGTTCTTC. Translated: CASSVGLAGGNEQFF.

CDR3 bases: TGTGCCAGCAGCTCGACCCGGACAGGACCTCAAGAGACCCAGTACTTC. It codes for CASSSTRTGPQETQYF. The chain has TRBV7-3 and TRBJ2-5, with TRBD1 identical over 7 bases. J lost 2 bases, V lost 4 bases, and 10 bases had no gene match. Germline V gene data show CDR1 as SGHTA and CDR2 as FQGTGA. This CDR3 has 16 amino acids.

This clone was detected only a few times. V is TRBV5-1 and J is TRBJ2-7, with D tentatively TRBD2 (6 bases). Per the germline V gene, CDR1 is SGHRS and CDR2 is YFSETQ. V lost 0 bases and J 7 bases, leaving 17 bases between the germline ends. There are 15 residues in the CDR3. For the CDR3, the DNA is TGCGCCAGCAGCTTGGATAAGGCTAGCGCACGGGAGCAGTACTTC. It specifies CASSLDKASAREQYF.

This clone was counted a single time. The V gene is TRBV3-1 (or the pseudogene TRBV3-2), the J gene TRBJ2-5; D perhaps matches TRBD2 (6 bases). The CDR3 has 14 residues. Germline V gene lookup returns CDR1 LGHDT and CDR2 YNNKEL (reference sequence). The ends were cut back, 2 bases at V and 5 bases at J, with 12 bases in the middle. For the CDR3, the DNA is TGTGCCAGCAGCCAACGTGGGAGCGGGGAGACCCAGTACTTC. The encoded protein is CASSQRGSGETQYF.

The V call is TRBV19, the J call TRBJ2-7; 11 nucleotides match TRBD2. The V segment lost 5 bases and the J segment 2 bases; nucleotides outside the gene matches: 5. This CDR3 spans 15 amino acids. Germline V CDR1 and CDR2: LNHDA, SQIVND (reference sequence). The CDR3: CASSPRLAGTYEQYF. In DNA form, the CDR3 reads TGTGCCAGTAGTCCCCGACTAGCGGGGACCTACGAGCAGTACTTC.

The chain uses TRBV2 and TRBJ2-7; TRBD2 matches 12 bases. The CDR3 contains 15 residues. V trimming: 6 bases; J trimming: 4 bases; junction bases outside the gene matches: 7. CDR1 and CDR2 from the germline V gene are SNHLY and FYNNEI. The CDR3 region is CASRTTSGGTYEQYF. DNA for the CDR3: TGTGCCAGCAGGACTACTAGCGGGGGGACATACGAGCAGTACTTC.

V and J are TRBV9 and TRBJ2-3; D is perhaps TRBD2 (7 bases). Germline V CDR1 and CDR2: SGDLS, YYNGEE. The CDR3 extends over 18 amino acids. The germline V and J ends were trimmed by 2 bases and 1 base, with 20 bases remaining between them. The DNA of the CDR3 is TGTGCCAGCAGCGTCACCCCTGGTGGGGGGGCGGGCACAGATACGCAGTATTTT. Amino acids: CASSVTPGGGAGTDTQYF.

The J gene is TRBJ1-2, the V gene TRBV6-5, with D perhaps matching TRBD1 (5 bases). The CDR3 totals 13 residues. V shed 2 bases and J shed 6 bases, with 10 bases lying between them. CDR1 and CDR2 from the germline V gene are MNHEY and SVGAGI. The CDR3 protein is CASSYGQGDGYTF. Here the CDR3 DNA reads TGTGCCAGCAGTTACGGGCAGGGCGATGGCTACACCTTC.

The chain employs TRBV27 and TRBJ2-7; the match to TRBD2 covers 7 bases. This CDR3 region has 15 residues. V was pared by 7 bases and J by 6 bases, with 15 bases of the junction left unmatched. Germline CDR1 is MNHEY and CDR2 is SMNVEV (reference sequence). CDR3 DNA sequence: TGTGCCAGCACCCCGTCCGGGGGGATAAGTCGCGAGCAGTACTTC. This codes for CASTPSGGISREQYF.

The sample holds a few counts of this clone. The chain couples TRBV2 to TRBJ2-5; 8 bases are a match to TRBD1. Germline V gives CDR1 SNHLY, CDR2 FYNNEI. With 6 bases clipped from V and 1 base from J, the junction kept 4 bases outside the gene matches. The CDR3 is 14 amino acids. CDR3 DNA: TGTGCCAGCAGGATGGACAGGGTCCAAGAGACCCAGTACTTC. This gives the protein CASRMDRVQETQYF.

This clone turned up a few times. The rearrangement links TRBV4-1 to TRBJ1-1; TRBD1 is a possible D gene (5 bases). From germline, CDR1 is MGHRA and CDR2 YSYEKL. This CDR3 is 14 amino acids long. V was pared by 3 bases and J by 5 bases, with 13 bases between. The CDR3 DNA is TGCGCCAGCAGCCACTCGGGGGTAAAAACTGAAGCTTTCTTT. It is translated as CASSHSGVKTEAFF.